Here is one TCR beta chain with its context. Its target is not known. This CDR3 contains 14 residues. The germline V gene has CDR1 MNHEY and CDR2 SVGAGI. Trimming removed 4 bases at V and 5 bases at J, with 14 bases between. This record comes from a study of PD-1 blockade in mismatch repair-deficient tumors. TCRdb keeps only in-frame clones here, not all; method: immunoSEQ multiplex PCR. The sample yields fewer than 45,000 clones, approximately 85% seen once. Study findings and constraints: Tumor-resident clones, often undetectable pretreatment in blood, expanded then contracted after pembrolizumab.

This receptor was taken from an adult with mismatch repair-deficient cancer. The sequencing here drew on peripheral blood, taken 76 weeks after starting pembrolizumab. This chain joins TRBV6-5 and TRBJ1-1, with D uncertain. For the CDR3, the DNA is TGTGCCAGCAGTTGGCAAAGGCTCGGGACTGAAGCTTTCTTT. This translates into CASSWQRLGTEAFF.